This T cell receptor beta chain was found in a study of neurological immune-mediated disorders. This clonotype was seen repeatedly, ten times or more. Unsorted libraries were prepared from 2 million PBMCs held at -80 C. The cDNA came from 5'RACE, which used 10-nucleotide random UMIs. TCRdb re-analysed the 5' RACE reads in MiXCR, keeping a single row per CDR3 protein. The table shows 27,000 or so distinct CDR3 sequences, with about 21% occurring only once. Germline lookup yields CDR1 DFQATT and CDR2 SNEGSKA (reference sequence). Trimming removed 1 base at V and 1 base at J, with 14 bases between. There are 15 residues in the CDR3.

Sequencing was carried out using PBMCs. J is TRBJ2-7 and V is TRBV20-1; TRBD2 is a possible D gene (5 bases). The source of this sequence is a woman aged 55 to 70 in good health. CDR3 protein: CSARVPGRPSYEQYF. The CDR3 DNA sequence: TGCAGTGCTAGAGTCCCGGGGAGACCTTCCTACGAGCAGTACTTC.